One sample yielded the 23 T cell receptor beta chains listed below, sequenced in a study of tumour-infiltrating T cells in Burkitt lymphoma. This table comes from immunoSEQ multiplex PCR, and its TCRdb copy is limited to in-frame clones, with some not included. The sample carries 1,200 to 1,500 clones, 10% to 15% recorded once. Sequencing was carried out using tumor tissue. The receptors derive from a human donor with Burkitt lymphoma.

The genes are TRBV9 and TRBJ1-3; 7 bases align to TRBD1. The CDR3 extends over 17 amino acids. V was clipped by 4 bases and J by 0 bases; unmatched bases: 10. Germline loops: CDR1 SGDLS, CDR2 YYNGEE. This CDR3 is CASSPRGDRASGNTIYF. The CDR3 region has the DNA TGTGCCAGCAGCCCCAGAGGGGACAGAGCCTCTGGAAACACCATATATTTT.

The chain has TRBV6-1 and TRBJ1-5; D remains unclear. CDR3 size: 16 residues. The germline V gene has CDR1 MNHNS and CDR2 SASEGT. The V and J ends lost 4 bases and 0 bases respectively, with 13 bases between them. This chain's CDR3 is CASSGTGVYSNQPQHF. The CDR3 coding sequence is TGTGCCAGCAGTGGTACGGGAGTTTATAGCAATCAGCCCCAGCATTTT.

V usage is TRBV6-1 and J usage is TRBJ1-5; D is possibly TRBD1 (5 bases). This CDR3 contains 13 residues. The V gene lost 8 bases and the J gene lost 7 bases, with 15 bases spanning the gap. The V gene's germline CDR1 is MNHNS and CDR2 SASEGT. This CDR3 reads CASGTGTFQPQHF. CDR3 coding DNA: TGTGCCAGCGGCACAGGAACTTTCCAGCCCCAGCATTTT.

This clone was picked up a small number of times. The V call is TRBV18, the J call TRBJ1-3; TRBD1 might be the D (6 bases). This CDR3 has 14 residues. V lost 3 bases and J lost 2, with 8 bases in between. The germline V gene encodes CDR1 KGHSH and CDR2 LQKENI. The DNA of the CDR3 is TGTGCCAGCTCACCCGACAGGACTGGAAACACCATATATTTT. Its translation: CASSPDRTGNTIYF.

The chain uses TRBV7-9 and TRBJ2-3; 7 nucleotides agree with TRBD1. Losses at the gene ends were 5 bases for V and 2 bases for J; bases not matched to a gene: 10. In germline, CDR1 is SEHNR, CDR2 FQNEAQ (reference sequence). There are 16 residues in the CDR3. Here the CDR3 DNA reads TGTGCCAGCAGCCACGGGACAGAGCCGTACACAGATACGCAGTATTTT. This gives the protein CASSHGTEPYTDTQYF.

This clone has only a few counts. The V call is TRBV2, the J call TRBJ2-7; possibly TRBD1 or TRBD2 for D (5 bases each). Germline CDR1 SNHLY, CDR2 FYNNEI. V lost 10 bases and J lost 4, with 14 bases in between. This CDR3 is 12 amino acids long. The CDR3 DNA sequence: TGTGCCACCAACAGGTGGGGGTACGAGCAGTACGTC. The encoded protein is CATNRWGYEQYV.

This chain uses TRBV7-9 with TRBJ1-2; the D is unclear. Trimming left V 1 base short and J 0 bases short, with 12 bases between. The CDR3 contains 16 residues. Germline V gene sequence: CDR1 SEHNR, CDR2 FQNEAQ (reference sequence). The CDR3 region is CASSLEAGRANYGYTF. The CDR3 nucleotides are TGTGCCAGCAGCTTAGAGGCGGGAAGAGCTAACTATGGCTACACCTTC. The full variable domain, rest sourced from reference TRBV7-9 and TRBJ1-2, is DTGVSQNPRHKITKRGQNVTFRCDPISEHNRLYWYRQTLGQGPEFLTYFQNEAQLEKSRLLSDRFSAERPKGSFSTLEIQRTEQGDSAMYLCASSLEAGRANYGYTFGSGTRLTVV.

J is TRBJ1-1 and V is TRBV5-1; D remains unclear. There are 13 residues in the CDR3. Germline loops: CDR1 SGHRS, CDR2 YFSETQ. The V end lost 1 base, the J end lost 1 base, and 5 bases lay between the germline ends. CDR3: CASSLKANTEAFF. The CDR3 DNA reads as TGCGCCAGCAGCTTGAAGGCGAACACTGAAGCTTTCTTT.

The chain is built from TRBV7-2 and TRBJ1-1; D not resolved. This CDR3 is built from 14 residues. Trimming stripped 1 base from V and 3 bases from J, with 9 bases between. The germline V gene encodes CDR1 SGHTA and CDR2 FQGNSA. Written as DNA, the CDR3 is TGTGCCAGCAGCTTAGGGCTAACCTACACTGAAGCTTTCTTT. This translates into CASSLGLTYTEAFF.

This clone was recorded a few times. The chain combines TRBV2 with TRBJ2-7, with 8 positions matching TRBD1. After removal of 11 bases from V and 2 bases from J, the junction contained 5 bases not matched to a gene. Germline V gives CDR1 SNHLY, CDR2 FYNNEI. The CDR3 totals 12 residues. The DNA of the CDR3 is TGTGCCTCCAGGACAGGGCCCTACGAGCAGTACGTC. The encoded protein is CASRTGPYEQYV.

The rearrangement joins TRBV6-1 to TRBJ1-4; D not certain. The germline V gene encodes CDR1 MNHNS and CDR2 SASEGT. This CDR3 is built from 11 residues. Trimming pared 6 bases from V and 13 bases from J, leaving 12 bases between. The CDR3 spells CASSYTRGLFF. CDR3 nucleotides: TGTGCCAGCAGCTACACACGAGGACTGTTTTTT.

J is TRBJ2-1 and V is TRBV28; TRBD2 aligns across 7 bases. Germline CDR1 and CDR2: MDHEN and SYDVKM. The V gene end was trimmed by 5 bases and the J gene end by 5 bases; junction bases not matched to a gene: 9. CDR3 size: 15 residues. The CDR3 DNA reads TGTGCCAGCAGTCCCCTGGCGGGAGACCACAATGAGCAGTTCTTC. This translates into CASSPLAGDHNEQFF.

This chain connects TRBV6-6 to TRBJ1-6; maybe TRBD1 (5 bases). The CDR3 loop spans 12 amino acids. Trimming shortened V by 10 bases and J by 14 bases, and 18 bases separated the two germline ends. Germline CDR1 is MNHNY and CDR2 is SVGAGI (reference sequence). CDR3 amino acids: CAIGRGEVALHF. CDR3 nucleotides: TGTGCCATCGGGAGGGGAGAGGTGGCCCTCCACTTT.

V gene TRBV4-3 combines with J gene TRBJ2-1; a possible D gene is TRBD1 (6 bases). Trimming stripped 3 bases from V and 8 bases from J, with 14 bases between. The CDR3 covers 14 residues. From germline, CDR1 is LGHNA and CDR2 YSLEER. The CDR3 is CASSQIQGGDEQFF. The CDR3, as DNA: TGCGCCAGCAGCCAGATACAGGGTGGCGATGAGCAGTTCTTC.

The gene calls are TRBV5-4 and TRBJ2-3, with 14 bases lining up with TRBD2. Germline CDR1 reads SGHNT; CDR2 reads YYREEE (reference sequence). V shed 9 bases and J 0 bases; nucleotides not matched to a gene: 12. The CDR3 consists of 18 residues. The CDR3: CATNLGTSGGRSTDTQYF. Here the CDR3 DNA reads TGTGCCACCAACTTAGGGACTAGCGGGGGCCGCAGCACAGATACGCAGTATTTT.

This clone was picked up a small number of times. The chain recombines TRBV30 with TRBJ1-1; D is unresolved. This CDR3 is 13 amino acids long. V lost 2 bases and J 3 bases, leaving 10 bases between the germline ends. CDR1 is GTSNPN and CDR2 is SVGIG in the germline V gene (reference sequence). The CDR3 DNA reads as TGTGCCTGGAGTCCAGTATGGTACACTGAAGCTTTCTTT. The encoded protein is CAWSPVWYTEAFF.

This chain's CDR3 is CASSLGQGETQYF. CDR3 sequence (DNA): TGCGCCAGCAGTCTGGGACAGGGGGAGACCCAGTACTTC. This chain connects TRBV23-1 to TRBJ2-5; 10 bases map to TRBD1. TRBV23-1 is assigned to the ORF class and has an uncertain function. The CDR3 totals 13 residues. The junction had 1 base not matched to a gene; V was cut back by 4 bases and J by 5 bases.

This sequence joins TRBV15 and TRBJ1-1, with a weak D call TRBD1 (5 bases). CDR3 size: 15 residues. Germline V gene lookup returns CDR1 LNHNV and CDR2 YYDKDF (reference sequence). V gave up 1 base and J gave up 0 bases, with 9 bases separating them. DNA of the CDR3: TGTGCCACCAGCAGAGGGGGGGGGATGAACACTGAAGCTTTCTTT. This sequence encodes CATSRGGGMNTEAFF.

This clone has just a few counts. V usage is TRBV7-2 and J usage is TRBJ2-7, with 12 bases aligning to TRBD2. This CDR3 is 15 amino acids long. The J segment lost 0 bases and the V segment lost 3 bases, leaving 0 bases of the junction unmatched. Germline V gives CDR1 SGHTA, CDR2 FQGNSA. As DNA, the CDR3 is TGTGCCAGCAGCTTGACTAGCGGGAGCTCCTACGAGCAGTACGTC. Its protein is CASSLTSGSSYEQYV.

The V call is TRBV27, the J call TRBJ2-1; weak D call: TRBD1 (5 bases). V lost 2 bases and J lost 8, with 16 bases in between. This CDR3 is 15 amino acids long. Germline CDR1 and CDR2: MNHEY and SMNVEV (reference sequence). Written as DNA, the CDR3 is TGTGCCAGCAGTTTAAAGGGGCCCGCTCGGGATGAGCAGTTCTTC. It encodes CASSLKGPARDEQFF.

This clone came up a few times. The gene calls are TRBV6-6 and TRBJ2-1; D is undetermined. Germline-derived CDR1 and CDR2 are MNHNY and SVGAGI (reference sequence). The CDR3 covers 13 residues. V gave up 4 bases and J gave up 0 bases, with 4 bases separating them. The CDR3 here is CASSWDSYNEQFF. CDR3 DNA sequence: TGTGCCAGCAGTTGGGACTCCTACAATGAGCAGTTCTTC.

V is TRBV21-1 and J is TRBJ2-1; the table's D call of TRBD2 was not tested on the DNA. TRBV21-1 is designated a pseudogene. This CDR3 comprises 17 residues. The CDR3 bases are TGTGCCAGCAGCAAAGAGACTAGCGGGAGCTGTATGAATGAGCAGTTCTTC. It specifies CASSKETSGSCMNEQFF.

The J gene is TRBJ2-3, the V gene TRBV5-1; 10 bases are shared with TRBD2. Germline trimming cut 5 bases from V and 2 bases from J; bases unmatched to any gene: 11. Germline CDR1 and CDR2: SGHRS and YFSETQ. The CDR3 extends over 17 amino acids. Written as DNA, the CDR3 is TGCGCCAGCAGGACAACTAGCGGGGCTTCGAACACAGATACGCAGTATTTT. This gives the protein CASRTTSGASNTDTQYF.